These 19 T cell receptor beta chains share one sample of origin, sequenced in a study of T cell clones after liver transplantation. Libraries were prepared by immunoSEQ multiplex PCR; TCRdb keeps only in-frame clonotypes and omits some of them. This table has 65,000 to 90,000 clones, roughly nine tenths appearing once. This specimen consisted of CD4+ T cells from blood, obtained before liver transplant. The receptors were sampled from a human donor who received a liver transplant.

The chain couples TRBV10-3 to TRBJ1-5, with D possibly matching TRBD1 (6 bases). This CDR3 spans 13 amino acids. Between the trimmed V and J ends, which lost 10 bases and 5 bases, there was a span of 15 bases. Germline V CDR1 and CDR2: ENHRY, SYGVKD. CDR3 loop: CATNGGRDQPQHF. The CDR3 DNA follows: TGTGCCACCAACGGGGGGCGAGATCAGCCCCAGCATTTT.

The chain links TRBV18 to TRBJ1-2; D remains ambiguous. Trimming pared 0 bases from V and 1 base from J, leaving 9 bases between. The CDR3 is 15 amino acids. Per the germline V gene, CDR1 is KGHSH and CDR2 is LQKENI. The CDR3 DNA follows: TGTGCCAGCTCACCACCGATTGGGGTTAACTATGGCTACACCTTC. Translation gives CASSPPIGVNYGYTF.

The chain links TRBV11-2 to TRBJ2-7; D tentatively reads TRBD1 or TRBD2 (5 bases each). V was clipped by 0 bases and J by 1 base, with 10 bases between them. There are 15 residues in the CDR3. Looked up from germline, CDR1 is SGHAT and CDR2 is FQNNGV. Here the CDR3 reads CASSLESGTSYEQYF. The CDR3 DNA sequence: TGTGCCAGCAGCTTAGAATCAGGGACGTCCTACGAGCAGTACTTC.

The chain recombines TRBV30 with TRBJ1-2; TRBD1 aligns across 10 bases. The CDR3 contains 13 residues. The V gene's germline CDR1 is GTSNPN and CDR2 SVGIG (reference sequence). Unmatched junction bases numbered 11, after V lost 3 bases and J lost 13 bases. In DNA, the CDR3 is TGTGCCTGGAGCCTGCTGACAGGGGGCTCCTGCACCTTC. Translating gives CAWSLLTGGSCTF.

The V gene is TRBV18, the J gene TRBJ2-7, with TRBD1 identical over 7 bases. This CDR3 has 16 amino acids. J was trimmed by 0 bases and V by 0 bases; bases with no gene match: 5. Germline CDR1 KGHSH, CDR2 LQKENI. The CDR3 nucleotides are TGTGCCAGCTCACCACCGGGACAGATGAGCTCCTACGAGCAGTACTTC. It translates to CASSPPGQMSSYEQYF.

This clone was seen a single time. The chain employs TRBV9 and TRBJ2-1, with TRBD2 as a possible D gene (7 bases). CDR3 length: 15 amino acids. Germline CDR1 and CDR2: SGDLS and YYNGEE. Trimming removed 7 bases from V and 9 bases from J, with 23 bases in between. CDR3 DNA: TGTGCCAGCGCCCTGGAGGGGGGGAGTAAGGTTGAGCAGTTCTTC. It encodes CASALEGGSKVEQFF.

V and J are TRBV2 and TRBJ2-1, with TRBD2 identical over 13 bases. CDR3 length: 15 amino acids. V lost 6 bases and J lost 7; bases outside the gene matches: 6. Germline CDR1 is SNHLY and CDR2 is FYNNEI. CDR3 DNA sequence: TGTGCCAGCAGACAAACGACTAGCGGGAGGAATGAGCAGTTCTTC. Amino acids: CASRQTTSGRNEQFF.

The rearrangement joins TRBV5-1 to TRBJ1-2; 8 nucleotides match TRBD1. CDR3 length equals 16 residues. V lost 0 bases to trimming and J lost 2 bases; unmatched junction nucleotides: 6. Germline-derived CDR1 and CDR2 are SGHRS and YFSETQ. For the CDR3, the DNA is TGCGCCAGCAGCTTGGTGGCAGGGGGCGACAACTATGGCTACACCTTC. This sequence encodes CASSLVAGGDNYGYTF.

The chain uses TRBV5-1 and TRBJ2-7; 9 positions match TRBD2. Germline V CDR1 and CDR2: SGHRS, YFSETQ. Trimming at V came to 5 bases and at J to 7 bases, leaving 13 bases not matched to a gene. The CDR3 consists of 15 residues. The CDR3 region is CASRDPSGNLWEQYF. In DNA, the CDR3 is TGCGCCAGCAGGGACCCTAGCGGGAACCTTTGGGAGCAGTACTTC.

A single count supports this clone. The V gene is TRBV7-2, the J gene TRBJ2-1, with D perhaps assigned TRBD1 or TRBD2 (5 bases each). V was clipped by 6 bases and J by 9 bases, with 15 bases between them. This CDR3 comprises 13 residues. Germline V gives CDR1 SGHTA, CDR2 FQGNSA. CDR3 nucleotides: TGTGCCAGCAGTGCAGTCAGGGACGGTGAGCAGTTCTTC. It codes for CASSAVRDGEQFF.

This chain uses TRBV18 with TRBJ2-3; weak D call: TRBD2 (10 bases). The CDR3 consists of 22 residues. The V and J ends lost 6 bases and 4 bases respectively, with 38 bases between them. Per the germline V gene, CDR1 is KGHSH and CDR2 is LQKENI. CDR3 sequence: CASSGLRDRDPSGSPGADTQYF. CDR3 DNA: TGTGCCAGCTCCGGACTCCGGGACAGGGACCCTAGCGGGAGTCCGGGAGCAGATACGCAGTATTTT.

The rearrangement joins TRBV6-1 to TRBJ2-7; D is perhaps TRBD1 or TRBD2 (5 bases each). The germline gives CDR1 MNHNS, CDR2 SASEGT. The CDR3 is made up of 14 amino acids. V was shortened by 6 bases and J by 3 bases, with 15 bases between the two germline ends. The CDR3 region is CASRMGRVNYEQYF. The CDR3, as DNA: TGTGCCAGCAGGATGGGACGGGTTAACTACGAGCAGTACTTC.

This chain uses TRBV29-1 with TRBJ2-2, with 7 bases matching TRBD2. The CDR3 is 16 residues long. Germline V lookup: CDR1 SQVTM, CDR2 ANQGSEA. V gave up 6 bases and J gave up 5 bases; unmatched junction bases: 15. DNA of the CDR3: TGCAGCGTCGGAGGGAGCGGGAAGGCGGGGACCGGGGAGCTGTTTTTT. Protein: CSVGGSGKAGTGELFF.

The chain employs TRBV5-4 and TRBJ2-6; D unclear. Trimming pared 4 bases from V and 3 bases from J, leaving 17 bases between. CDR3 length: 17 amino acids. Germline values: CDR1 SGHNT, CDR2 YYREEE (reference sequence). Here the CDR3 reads CASSQRTGYGGANVLTF. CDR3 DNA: TGTGCCAGCAGCCAACGGACGGGTTATGGTGGGGCCAACGTCCTGACTTTC.

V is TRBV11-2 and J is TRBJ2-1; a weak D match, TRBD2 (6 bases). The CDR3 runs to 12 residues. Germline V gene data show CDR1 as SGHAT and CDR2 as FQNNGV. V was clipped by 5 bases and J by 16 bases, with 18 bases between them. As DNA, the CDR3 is TGTGCCAGCAGCCCGACCGTAGCGGCCCACTTCTTC. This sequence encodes CASSPTVAAHFF.

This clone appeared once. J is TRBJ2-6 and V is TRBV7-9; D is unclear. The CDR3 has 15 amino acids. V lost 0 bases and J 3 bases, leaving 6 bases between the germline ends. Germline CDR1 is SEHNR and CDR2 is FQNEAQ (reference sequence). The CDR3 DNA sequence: TGTGCCAGCAGCTTAGCGGGAAGTGGGGCCAACGTCCTGACTTTC. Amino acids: CASSLAGSGANVLTF.

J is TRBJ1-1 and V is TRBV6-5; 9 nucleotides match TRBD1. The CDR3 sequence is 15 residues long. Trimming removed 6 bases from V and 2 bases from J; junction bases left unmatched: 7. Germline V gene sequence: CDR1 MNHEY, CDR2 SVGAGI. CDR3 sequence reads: CASRSDRGLNTEAFF. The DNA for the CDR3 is TGTGCCAGCAGATCGGACAGGGGTTTAAACACTGAAGCTTTCTTT.

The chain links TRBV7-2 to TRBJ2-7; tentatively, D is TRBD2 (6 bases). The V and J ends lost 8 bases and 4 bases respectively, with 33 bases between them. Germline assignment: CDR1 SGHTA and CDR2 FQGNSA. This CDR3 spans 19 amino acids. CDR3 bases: TGTGCCAGCGTACCCGGCGGGGCGGTGGGTTCGGCGATAACTTACGAGCAGTACTTC. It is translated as CASVPGGAVGSAITYEQYF.

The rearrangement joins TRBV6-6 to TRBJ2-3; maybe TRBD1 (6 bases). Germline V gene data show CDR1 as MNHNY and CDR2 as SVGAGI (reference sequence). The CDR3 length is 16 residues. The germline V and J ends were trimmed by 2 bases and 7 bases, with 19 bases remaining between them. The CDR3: CASSYRTGSGENTQYF. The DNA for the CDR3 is TGTGCCAGCAGTTACCGTACAGGGAGCGGCGAAAATACGCAGTATTTT.